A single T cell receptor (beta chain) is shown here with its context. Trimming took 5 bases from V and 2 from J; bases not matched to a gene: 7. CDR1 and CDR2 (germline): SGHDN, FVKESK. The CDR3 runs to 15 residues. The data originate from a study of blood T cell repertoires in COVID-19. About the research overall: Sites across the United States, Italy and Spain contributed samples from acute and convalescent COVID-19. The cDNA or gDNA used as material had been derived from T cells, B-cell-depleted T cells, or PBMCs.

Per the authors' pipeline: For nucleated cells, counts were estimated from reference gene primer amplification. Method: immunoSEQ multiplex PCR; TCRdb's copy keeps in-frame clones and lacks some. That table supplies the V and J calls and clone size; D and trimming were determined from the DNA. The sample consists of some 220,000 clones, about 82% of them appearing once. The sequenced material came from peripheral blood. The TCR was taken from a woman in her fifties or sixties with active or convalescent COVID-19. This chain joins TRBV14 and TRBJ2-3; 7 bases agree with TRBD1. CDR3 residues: CASSLTGVPTDTQYF. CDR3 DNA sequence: TGTGCCAGCAGCTTAACAGGGGTCCCCACAGATACGCAGTATTTT.